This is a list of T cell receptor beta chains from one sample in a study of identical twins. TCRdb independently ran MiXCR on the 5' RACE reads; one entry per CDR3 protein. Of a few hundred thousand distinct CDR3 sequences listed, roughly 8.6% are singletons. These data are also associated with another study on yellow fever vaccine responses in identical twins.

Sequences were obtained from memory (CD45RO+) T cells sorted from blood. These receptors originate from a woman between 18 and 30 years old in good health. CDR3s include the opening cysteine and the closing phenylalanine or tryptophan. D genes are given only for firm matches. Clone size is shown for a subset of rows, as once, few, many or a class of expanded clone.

CDR3: CASSLSSYNEQFF; DNA: TGTGCCAGCAGTCTCAGCTCCTACAATGAGCAGTTCTTC; D: .; length: 13; V: TRBV28; J: TRBJ2-1; size: many
CDR3: CATSRRRGSTDTQYF; DNA: TGTGCCACCAGCAGACGGCGGGGGAGCACAGATACGCAGTATTTT; D: TRBD2; length: 15; V: TRBV15; J: TRBJ2-3; size: many
CDR3: CASSERGNTEAFF; DNA: TGTGCCAGCAGTGAAAGGGGGAACACTGAAGCTTTCTTT; D: .; length: 13; V: TRBV6-1; J: TRBJ1-1; size: many
CDR3: CASSKAGTNTGELFF; DNA: TGTGCCAGCAGCAAAGCTGGGACAAACACCGGGGAGCTGTTTTTT; D: .; length: 15; V: TRBV21-1; J: TRBJ2-2; size: few
CDR3: CASTPLGGAGNTGELFF; DNA: TGTGCCAGCACCCCCTTAGGGGGGGCTGGGAACACCGGGGAGCTGTTTTTT; D: .; length: 17; V: TRBV5-6; J: TRBJ2-2; size: few
CDR3: CASSLAQGLAGEGSYNEQFF; DNA: TGTGCCAGCAGTTTAGCGCAGGGACTAGCGGGGGAGGGCTCCTACAATGAGCAGTTCTTC; D: TRBD2; length: 20; V: TRBV12-3/TRBV12-4; J: TRBJ2-1; size: many
CDR3: CASSPSGGERTEAFF; DNA: TGCGCCAGCAGCCCCTCTGGAGGGGAGAGGACTGAAGCTTTCTTT; D: .; length: 15; V: TRBV5-1; J: TRBJ1-1; size: many
CDR3: CAISTALDTEAFF; DNA: TGTGCCATCAGCACGGCCCTAGACACTGAAGCTTTCTTT; D: .; length: 13; V: TRBV10-3; J: TRBJ1-1; size: many
CDR3: CCARSSGTPNTGELFF; DNA: TGCTGTGCTAGATCCAGCGGGACCCCGAACACCGGGGAGCTGTTTTTT; D: TRBD2; length: 16; V: TRBV20-1; J: TRBJ2-2; size: few
CDR3: CASSEEPTLGTF; DNA: TGTGCCAGCAGTGAAGAACCGACCTTGGGGACCTTC; D: .; length: 12; V: TRBV2; J: TRBJ1-2; size: .
CDR3: CASSTAAASRTDTQYF; DNA: TGTGCCAGCAGTACGGCGGCAGCCTCCCGCACAGATACGCAGTATTTT; D: .; length: 16; V: TRBV12-3/TRBV12-4; J: TRBJ2-3; size: many
CDR3: CASSPRGRMANTGELFF; DNA: TGCGCCAGCAGCCCCCGGGGGAGAATGGCGAACACCGGGGAGCTGTTTTTT; D: .; length: 17; V: TRBV5-1; J: TRBJ2-2; size: few
CDR3: CASTELAGGPYEQFF; DNA: TGTGCCAGCACCGAACTAGCGGGAGGGCCCTATGAGCAGTTCTTC; D: TRBD2; length: 15; V: TRBV6-1; J: TRBJ2-1; size: .
CDR3: CASSGTATNEKLFF; DNA: TGTGCCAGCTCCGGGACAGCAACTAATGAAAAACTGTTTTTT; D: TRBD1; length: 14; V: TRBV25-1; J: TRBJ1-4; size: many
CDR3: CASRGSREIYNEQFF; DNA: TGTGCCAGTAGGGGTTCGCGGGAGATTTACAATGAGCAGTTCTTC; D: TRBD2; length: 15; V: TRBV19; J: TRBJ2-1; size: few
CDR3: CSARITTYGYTF; DNA: TGCAGTGCTAGAATAACCACCTATGGCTACACCTTC; D: .; length: 12; V: TRBV20-1; J: TRBJ1-2; size: few
CDR3: CASSATGRGASNQPQHF; DNA: TGTGCCAGCAGTGCGACAGGGAGGGGGGCAAGCAATCAGCCCCAGCATTTT; D: TRBD1; length: 17; V: TRBV2; J: TRBJ1-5; size: few
CDR3: CASSPGDGYTF; DNA: TGTGCCAGCAGCCCTGGGGATGGCTACACCTTC; D: .; length: 11; V: TRBV3-1; J: TRBJ1-2; size: many
CDR3: CSAKRGNTGELFF; DNA: TGCAGTGCGAAGAGGGGCAACACCGGGGAGCTGTTTTTT; D: .; length: 13; V: TRBV20-1; J: TRBJ2-2; size: many
CDR3: CASKPQGSGNTIYF; DNA: TGTGCCAGCAAACCCCAGGGTTCGGGAAACACCATATATTTT; D: .; length: 14; V: TRBV12-3/TRBV12-4; J: TRBJ1-3; size: many
CDR3: CASSYGESGYTF; DNA: TGTGCCAGCAGTTACGGGGAGTCTGGCTACACCTTC; D: .; length: 12; V: TRBV6-6; J: TRBJ1-2; size: .
CDR3: CASSLGLTRWDEQFF; DNA: TGTGCCAGCAGCTTAGGCCTGACTAGATGGGATGAGCAGTTCTTC; D: .; length: 15; V: TRBV7-6; J: TRBJ2-1; size: many
CDR3: CASSLEAGGANEQFF; DNA: TGCGCCAGCAGCTTGGAAGCGGGGGGGGCCAATGAGCAGTTCTTC; D: TRBD2; length: 15; V: TRBV5-1; J: TRBJ2-1; size: many
CDR3: CASSFHHLGGYNTDTQYF; DNA: TGTGCCAGCAGTTTCCACCACTTGGGCGGCTATAACACAGATACGCAGTATTTT; D: .; length: 18; V: TRBV28; J: TRBJ2-3; size: few
CDR3: CASSLSSGATNEKLFF; DNA: TGTGCCAGCAGTCTCAGCTCAGGGGCAACTAATGAAAAACTGTTTTTT; D: .; length: 16; V: TRBV11-2; J: TRBJ1-4; size: .
CDR3: CASSETAGTGGHTDTQYF; DNA: TGTGCCAGCAGTGAAACTGCGGGGACAGGGGGCCACACAGATACGCAGTATTTT; D: TRBD1; length: 18; V: TRBV6-1; J: TRBJ2-3; size: many
CDR3: CAASSNGAGGYTF; DNA: TGTGCCGCCTCCTCGAATGGAGCAGGCGGCTACACCTTC; D: .; length: 13; V: TRBV25-1; J: TRBJ1-2; size: many
CDR3: CASTLQSITYNEQFF; DNA: TGTGCCAGCACCCTACAGTCGATTACCTACAATGAGCAGTTCTTC; D: .; length: 15; V: TRBV28; J: TRBJ2-1; size: few
CDR3: CSARAYGASSYNEQFF; DNA: TGCAGTGCTAGAGCTTACGGGGCCTCCTCCTACAATGAGCAGTTCTTC; D: .; length: 16; V: TRBV20-1; J: TRBJ2-1; size: many
CDR3: CATSRELELTGELFF; DNA: TGTGCCACCAGCAGAGAATTAGAACTCACCGGGGAGCTGTTTTTT; D: .; length: 15; V: TRBV15; J: TRBJ2-2; size: few
CDR3: CASSPAGNNSPLHF; DNA: TGTGCCAGCAGCCCAGCGGGGAATAATTCACCCCTCCACTTT; D: .; length: 14; V: TRBV7-6; J: TRBJ1-6; size: few
CDR3: CASSLGQGGLVSYNEQFF; DNA: TGTGCCAGCAGCTTAGGTCAGGGGGGGCTTGTGTCCTACAATGAGCAGTTCTTC; D: .; length: 18; V: TRBV11-1; J: TRBJ2-1; size: .
CDR3: CASGTTAGAVEQFF; DNA: TGCGCCAGCGGAACCACAGCGGGAGCAGTTGAGCAGTTCTTC; D: TRBD2; length: 14; V: TRBV5-1; J: TRBJ2-1; size: .
CDR3: CAISELPIGQGHYEQYF; DNA: TGTGCCATCAGTGAGCTCCCGATCGGGCAGGGTCACTACGAGCAGTACTTC; D: .; length: 17; V: TRBV10-3; J: TRBJ2-7; size: few
CDR3: CASTTPPGMGGYTF; DNA: TGTGCCAGCACCACACCACCGGGGATGGGGGGCTACACCTTC; D: .; length: 14; V: TRBV6-1; J: TRBJ1-2; size: few
CDR3: CSASWNYGYTF; DNA: TGCAGTGCTAGTTGGAACTATGGCTACACCTTC; D: .; length: 11; V: TRBV20-1; J: TRBJ1-2; size: .
CDR3: CASSKTGARNTLAFF; DNA: TGTGCCAGCAGCAAGACAGGGGCGCGGAACACCTTAGCTTTCTTT; D: TRBD1; length: 15; V: TRBV6-1; J: TRBJ1-1; size: .
CDR3: CAISELAGSSYEQYF; DNA: TGTGCCATCAGTGAGTTGGCAGGGAGTTCCTACGAGCAGTACTTC; D: .; length: 15; V: TRBV10-3; J: TRBJ2-7; size: .
CDR3: CASSYSSSNSFTYYGYTF; DNA: TGTGCCAGCAGTTACTCGTCCTCTAACTCCTTCACTTACTATGGCTACACCTTC; D: .; length: 18; V: TRBV6-5; J: TRBJ1-2; size: .
CDR3: CASSLRDSLPGELFF; DNA: TGTGCCAGCAGCTTAAGGGACAGCCTACCCGGGGAGCTGTTTTTT; D: TRBD1; length: 15; V: TRBV11-2; J: TRBJ2-2; size: .
CDR3: CASSDREGQPQHF; DNA: TGTGCCAGCAGTGACAGGGAGGGCCAGCCCCAGCATTTT; D: .; length: 13; V: TRBV6-4; J: TRBJ1-5; size: few
CDR3: CASSAGWVGTGELFF; DNA: TGCGCCAGCAGCGCTGGTTGGGTCGGCACCGGGGAGCTGTTTTTT; D: .; length: 15; V: TRBV5-1; J: TRBJ2-2; size: many
CDR3: CASSPVVNYGYTF; DNA: TGTGCCAGCAGTCCCGTCGTTAACTATGGCTACACCTTC; D: .; length: 13; V: TRBV12-3/TRBV12-4; J: TRBJ1-2; size: many
CDR3: CSVHSGGRATDTQYF; DNA: TGCAGCGTTCACTCTGGCGGGAGGGCCACAGATACGCAGTATTTT; D: TRBD2; length: 15; V: TRBV29-1; J: TRBJ2-3; size: many
CDR3: CATSRSILTSGGQGETQYF; DNA: TGTGCCACCAGCAGATCTATTTTAACTAGCGGGGGGCAAGGAGAGACCCAGTACTTC; D: TRBD2; length: 19; V: TRBV15; J: TRBJ2-5; size: .
CDR3: CASSFSGTGGSYEQYF; DNA: TGCGCCAGCAGCTTTTCCGGGACAGGGGGCTCCTACGAGCAGTACTTC; D: TRBD1; length: 16; V: TRBV5-1; J: TRBJ2-7; size: .
CDR3: CASSLGAGSSLTDTQYF; DNA: TGCGCCAGCAGCTTGGGGGCAGGGAGTAGTCTCACAGATACGCAGTATTTT; D: .; length: 17; V: TRBV5-1; J: TRBJ2-3; size: .
CDR3: CATSDIWRGELFF; DNA: TGTGCCACCAGTGATATCTGGCGTGGGGAGCTGTTTTTT; D: .; length: 13; V: TRBV24-1; J: TRBJ2-2; size: many
CDR3: CASSLDDTLYEQYF; DNA: TGTGCCAGCAGCTTAGACGACACTCTCTACGAGCAGTACTTC; D: .; length: 14; V: TRBV7-6; J: TRBJ2-7; size: .
CDR3: CASSLALAGSADTQYF; DNA: TGCGCCAGCAGCTTGGCCCTAGCGGGATCAGCAGATACGCAGTATTTT; D: TRBD2; length: 16; V: TRBV5-1; J: TRBJ2-3; size: once
CDR3: CASRDRGRGTEAFF; DNA: TGTGCCAGCAGGGACAGGGGGCGAGGGACTGAAGCTTTCTTT; D: TRBD1; length: 14; V: TRBV6-2/TRBV6-3; J: TRBJ1-1; size: .
CDR3: CASNRGVSTEAFF; DNA: TGTGCCAGTAATCGCGGGGTTAGCACTGAAGCTTTCTTT; D: .; length: 13; V: TRBV19; J: TRBJ1-1; size: few
CDR3: CAISESSGGAWNEQFF; DNA: TGTGCCATCAGTGAGTCAAGCGGGGGGGCCTGGAATGAGCAGTTCTTC; D: TRBD2; length: 16; V: TRBV10-3; J: TRBJ2-1; size: .
CDR3: CASSGLTYNEQFF; DNA: TGTGCCAGCTCAGGGTTGACCTACAATGAGCAGTTCTTC; D: .; length: 13; V: TRBV3-1; J: TRBJ2-1; size: many
CDR3: CASSSLQGARTQYF; DNA: TGTGCCAGCAGCTCCCTACAGGGGGCAAGGACCCAGTACTTC; D: TRBD1; length: 14; V: TRBV5-6; J: TRBJ2-5; size: .
CDR3: CASSQVSGPAAYNEQFF; DNA: TGTGCCAGCAGCCAAGTCAGTGGGCCGGCGGCCTACAATGAGCAGTTCTTC; D: .; length: 17; V: TRBV14; J: TRBJ2-1; size: few
CDR3: CASTSPRLPGGNEQFF; DNA: TGTGCCAGCACCTCCCCTCGGCTACCAGGAGGCAATGAGCAGTTCTTC; D: .; length: 16; V: TRBV28; J: TRBJ2-1; size: .
CDR3: CASSPQGSGELFF; DNA: TGTGCCAGCAGCCCACAGGGGTCCGGGGAGCTGTTTTTT; D: TRBD1; length: 13; V: TRBV6-6; J: TRBJ2-2; size: many